The text below deals with one T cell receptor beta chain. Its specificity is unknown. Full-length variable regions came from constant-region reverse primers plus semi-nested Nested Universal Primer A PCR. TCRdb analysed the 5' RACE reads with MiXCR anew, one entry per CDR3 protein. The table shows around 9,700 distinct CDR3 sequences, with roughly 51% occurring only once. Tregs were sorted as CD4+CD25+CD127-/low cells. General observations from the study: The larger cohort examined one V-J beta rearrangement, not whole repertoires. In terms of TCR gene usage, tumor memory CD4+ T cells clustered together with blood and lymph node memory CD4+ cells, as well as with lymph node naive CD4+ cells. Tumor Treg TCRs overlapped most with tumor naive CD4+ cells.

Sequencing used Tregs sorted from a lymph node. This TCR was sampled from a female donor with breast cancer.

CDR3 nucleotide sequence: TGCGCCAGCAGCTTGGGCATTGCTAATGGCTACACCTTC. It translates to CASSLGIANGYTF. This chain uses TRBV5-1 with TRBJ1-2; D not resolved. Germline V lookup: CDR1 SGHRS, CDR2 YFSETQ. This CDR3 region has 13 residues. The V gene lost 0 bases and the J gene lost 6 bases, with 9 bases spanning the gap.